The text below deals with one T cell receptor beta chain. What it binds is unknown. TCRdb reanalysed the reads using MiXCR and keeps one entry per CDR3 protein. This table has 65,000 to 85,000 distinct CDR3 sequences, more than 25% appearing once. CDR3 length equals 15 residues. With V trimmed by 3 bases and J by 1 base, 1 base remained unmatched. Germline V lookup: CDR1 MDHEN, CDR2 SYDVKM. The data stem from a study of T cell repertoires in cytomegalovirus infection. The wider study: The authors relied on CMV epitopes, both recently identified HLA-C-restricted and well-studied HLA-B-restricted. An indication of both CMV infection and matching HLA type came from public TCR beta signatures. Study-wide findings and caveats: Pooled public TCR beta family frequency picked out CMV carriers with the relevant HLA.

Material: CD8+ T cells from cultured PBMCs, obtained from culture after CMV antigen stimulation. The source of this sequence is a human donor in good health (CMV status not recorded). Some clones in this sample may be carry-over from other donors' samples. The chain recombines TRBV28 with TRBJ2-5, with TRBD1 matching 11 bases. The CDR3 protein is CASSLGQGVQETQYF. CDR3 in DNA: TGTGCCAGCAGTTTGGGACAGGGGGTCCAAGAGACCCAGTACTTC.